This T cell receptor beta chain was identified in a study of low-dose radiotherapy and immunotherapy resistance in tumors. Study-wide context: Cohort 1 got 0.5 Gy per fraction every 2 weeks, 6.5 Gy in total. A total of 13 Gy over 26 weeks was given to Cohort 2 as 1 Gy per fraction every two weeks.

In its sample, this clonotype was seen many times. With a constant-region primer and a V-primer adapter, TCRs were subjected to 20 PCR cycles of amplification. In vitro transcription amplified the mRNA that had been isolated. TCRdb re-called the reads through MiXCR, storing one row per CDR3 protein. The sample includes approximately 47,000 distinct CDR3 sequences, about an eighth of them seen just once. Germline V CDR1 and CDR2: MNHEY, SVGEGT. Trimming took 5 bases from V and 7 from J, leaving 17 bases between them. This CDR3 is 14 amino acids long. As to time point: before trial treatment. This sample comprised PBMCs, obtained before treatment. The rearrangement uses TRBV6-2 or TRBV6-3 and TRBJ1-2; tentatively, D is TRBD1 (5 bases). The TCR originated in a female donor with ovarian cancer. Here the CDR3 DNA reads TGTGCCAGCAGTGAAAGGGACCGTTTCGGTGGCTACACCTTC. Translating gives CASSERDRFGGYTF.